The 26 T cell receptor beta chains given below trace back to one sample, sequenced in a study of response to subunit inactivated influenza vaccine listed by TCRdb under 2018. Library construction relied on RT-PCR. For sequencing, an Illumina HiSeq 2500 was employed. TCRdb reran the public reads through fastp at Q25 and MiXCR, keeping productive beta chains. Rows with one shared CDR3 protein collapse into an entry with the most common genes and DNA. The sample yields roughly 550,000 distinct CDR3 sequences; under 30% were counted once. In total, the top ten clones hold roughly 2.8% of the sample. A further study also used this sample, focusing on T cells expressing NK-cell markers. As noted in the second study: 5'RACE template switching, by which a universal primer site and unique molecular identifiers were added, was used to make TCR beta cDNA libraries.

Sequencing used CD4+ T cells sorted from PBMCs, obtained roughly 12 days after vaccination. The receptors shown here come from a man aged 50-60 years who received an inactivated influenza vaccine. Donor details come from another sample of the same person, matched by shared clones.

This clonotype occurred once. The chain carries TRBV5-1 and TRBJ2-1; 12 positions match TRBD1. Looked up from germline, CDR1 is SGHRS and CDR2 is YFSETQ. Losses at the gene ends were 3 bases for V and 1 base for J; bases not matched to a gene: 2. The CDR3 spans 16 residues. Here the CDR3 DNA reads TGCGCCAGCAGCTGGGGACAGGGGGCTTCCTACAATGAGCAGTTCTTC. Its protein is CASSWGQGASYNEQFF.

The rearrangement links TRBV9 to TRBJ1-2; D is unclear. The CDR3 is made up of 14 amino acids. Germline V lookup: CDR1 SGDLS, CDR2 YYNGEE. With 0 bases removed from V and 4 bases from J, the gap between germline ends came to 10 bases. CDR3 bases: TGTGCCAGCAGCGTAGCTGGTGGGTCCTATGGCTACACCTTC. It specifies CASSVAGGSYGYTF.

The chain links TRBV18 to TRBJ2-5; 8 bases agree with TRBD2. The ends lost 8 bases at V and 3 bases at J; junction bases unmatched: 5. The CDR3 loop spans 13 amino acids. CDR1 and CDR2 from the germline V gene are KGHSH and LQKENI. The CDR3 loop reads CASSPGLEETQYF. Written as DNA, the CDR3 is TGTGCCAGCAGCCCGGGACTAGAAGAGACCCAGTACTTC.

The CDR3 is CSASVRRITDTQYF. Written as DNA, the CDR3 is TGCAGTGCTAGTGTTCGCAGGATCACAGATACGCAGTATTTT. This chain joins TRBV20-1 and TRBJ2-3; D unresolved. The CDR3 totals 14 residues. Trimming took off 3 bases at V and 2 bases at J, with 12 bases between the two ends. CDR1 and CDR2 (germline): DFQATT, SNEGSKA (reference sequence).

This clonotype was seen a handful of times. The CDR3 here is CASSNDPNYGYTF. The CDR3, as DNA: TGCGCCAGCAGCAACGACCCGAACTATGGCTACACCTTC. The chain links TRBV5-1 to TRBJ1-2, with D hard to call. Trimming shortened V by 4 bases and J by 2 bases, and 9 bases separated the two germline ends. Per the germline V gene, CDR1 is SGHRS and CDR2 is YFSETQ. The CDR3 extends over 13 amino acids. Using reference TRBV5-1 and TRBJ1-2 for the parts outside the CDR3, the full variable domain is KAGVTQTPRYLIKTRGQQVTLSCSPISGHRSVSWYQQTPGQGLQFLFEYFSETQRNKGNFPGRFSGRQFSNSRSEMNVSTLELGDSALYLCASSNDPNYGYTFGSGTRLTVV.

CDR3 in amino acids: CASSFGQGLNYGYTF. As DNA, the CDR3 is TGTGCCAGCAGTTTCGGTCAGGGTCTGAACTATGGCTACACCTTC. This rearrangement joins TRBV28 to TRBJ1-2; the D gene is possibly TRBD1 (5 bases). V lost 3 bases and J 2 bases, leaving 13 bases between the germline ends. Germline loops: CDR1 MDHEN, CDR2 SYDVKM. This CDR3 has 15 amino acids.

This clonotype was picked up a small number of times. The rearrangement uses TRBV5-1 and TRBJ1-1, with TRBD1 identical over 7 bases. The ends lost 1 base at V and 9 bases at J; junction bases unmatched: 12. The germline CDR1 and CDR2 sequences are SGHRS and YFSETQ. The CDR3 extends over 15 amino acids. This CDR3 reads CASSLYRGPVPQAFF. The CDR3 DNA sequence: TGCGCCAGCAGCTTGTACAGGGGTCCGGTACCTCAAGCTTTCTTT.

The chain combines TRBV20-1 with TRBJ2-1, with a possible D match to TRBD1 (6 bases). V shed 8 bases and J shed 1 base, with 15 bases lying between them. Germline V gene lookup returns CDR1 DFQATT and CDR2 SNEGSKA (reference sequence). The CDR3 totals 14 residues. CDR3 protein: CSPYNRVSYNEQFF. In DNA, the CDR3 is TGCAGTCCTTACAACAGGGTTTCCTACAATGAGCAGTTCTTC.

The chain joins TRBV5-4 to TRBJ2-2; D remains ambiguous. The V end was cut by 0 bases, the J end by 8 bases, with 17 bases between. This CDR3 region has 16 residues. Germline V CDR1 and CDR2: SGHNT, YYREEE (reference sequence). For the CDR3, the DNA is TGTGCCAGCAGCTTGGGGCTTTTGTTAGAGGAGGGGGAGCTGTTTTTT. Protein: CASSLGLLLEEGELFF.

The chain is built from TRBV7-2 and TRBJ1-5; TRBD1 aligns across 7 bases. The ends lost 8 bases at V and 6 bases at J; junction bases unmatched: 34. CDR3 length: 22 amino acids. In germline, CDR1 is SGHTA, CDR2 FQGNSA. For the CDR3, the DNA is TGTGCCAGCTATCCGTCCTTCTACCGGGACAGAGTCCCAATTCGAGCAGCTCAGCCCCAGCATTTT. Protein product: CASYPSFYRDRVPIRAAQPQHF.

The V gene is TRBV4-3, the J gene TRBJ1-4, with D unclear. Trimming stripped 2 bases from V and 5 bases from J, with 12 bases between. CDR1 LGHNA and CDR2 YSLEER come from the germline V gene. The CDR3 is 15 residues long. The chain's CDR3 is CASSQIYSSNEKLFF. The CDR3, as DNA: TGCGCCAGCAGCCAAATCTACAGTTCGAATGAAAAACTGTTTTTT.

The gene calls are TRBV20-1 and TRBJ1-6, with unresolved D. The CDR3 length is 12 residues. The V end was cut by 6 bases, the J end by 7 bases, with 10 bases between. Germline V gene data show CDR1 as DFQATT and CDR2 as SNEGSKA (reference sequence). This CDR3 is CSAEIGNSPLHF. CDR3 sequence (DNA): TGCAGTGCCGAGATCGGGAATTCACCCCTCCACTTT.

This clonotype was counted a few times. J is TRBJ2-3 and V is TRBV7-2; D is uncertain. CDR3 length equals 15 residues. The V gene lost 4 bases and the J gene lost 7 bases, with 18 bases spanning the gap. Germline CDR1 SGHTA, CDR2 FQGNSA. The CDR3 nucleotides read TGTGCCAGCAGCTCCGGGCCTCAATATTTGAATACGCAGTATTTT. Translation: CASSSGPQYLNTQYF.

The rearrangement joins TRBV5-1 to TRBJ2-3, with 8 positions matching TRBD2. J gave up 4 bases and V 2 bases, and 6 bases lay outside the gene matches. CDR1 and CDR2 (germline): SGHRS, YFSETQ. The CDR3 sequence is 15 residues long. CDR3 nucleotides: TGCGCCAGCAGCTTCCAGCGGGGGAGTCCAGATACGCAGTATTTT. This encodes CASSFQRGSPDTQYF.

This clonotype was counted only a few times. The chain recombines TRBV6-1 with TRBJ2-5, with 8 bases lining up with TRBD2. Germline CDR1 and CDR2: MNHNS and SASEGT. The ends lost 3 bases at V and 5 bases at J; junction bases unmatched: 5. This CDR3 is built from 14 residues. The CDR3 sequence: CASSEGTGGETQYF. DNA of the CDR3: TGTGCCAGCAGTGAGGGGACGGGAGGGGAGACCCAGTACTTC.

The gene calls are TRBV5-1 and TRBJ1-1, with D possibly matching TRBD1 (5 bases). V was pared by 4 bases and J by 4 bases, with 11 bases between. Per germline, CDR1 SGHRS and CDR2 YFSETQ. This CDR3 is 13 amino acids long. The CDR3 DNA follows: TGCGCCAGCAGCCTAGGGACGGCCACTGAAGCTTTCTTT. This sequence encodes CASSLGTATEAFF.

CDR3 protein: CASSPFGGSENNEQFF. The CDR3 DNA reads as TGTGCCAGCAGCCCGTTCGGCGGGAGTGAAAACAATGAGCAGTTCTTC. J is TRBJ2-1 and V is TRBV3-1, with 7 bases lining up with TRBD2. This CDR3 region has 16 residues. Germline lookup yields CDR1 LGHDT and CDR2 YNNKEL (reference sequence). V gave up 4 bases and J gave up 5 bases; unmatched junction bases: 11.

The sample holds one count of this clonotype. The chain couples TRBV20-1 to TRBJ2-1; 14 bases fit TRBD2. CDR3 length equals 16 residues. J gave up 0 bases and V 5 bases, and 3 bases lay outside the gene matches. Germline assignment: CDR1 DFQATT and CDR2 SNEGSKA (reference sequence). Here the CDR3 reads CSARTSGGPSYNEQFF. The DNA of the CDR3 is TGCAGTGCTCGGACTAGCGGGGGGCCCTCCTACAATGAGCAGTTCTTC.

There are a few counts of this clonotype. The chain links TRBV20-1 to TRBJ2-7; the match to TRBD2 covers 14 bases. CDR1 is DFQATT, CDR2 SNEGSKA, per germline (reference sequence). The ends lost 6 bases at V and 5 bases at J; junction bases unmatched: 6. The CDR3 consists of 14 residues. As DNA, the CDR3 is TGCAGTGCAGGGACTAGCGGGAGCGTGAACGAGCAGTACTTC. This translates into CSAGTSGSVNEQYF.

This clonotype was found a few times. The chain carries TRBV12-3 or TRBV12-4 and TRBJ2-3, with 9 bases identical to TRBD2. CDR3 size: 16 residues. V lost 4 bases, J lost 2 bases, and 7 bases stayed unmatched. The CDR3 region is CASSWRRGGTTDTQYF. Here the CDR3 DNA reads TGTGCCAGCAGTTGGCGGCGGGGGGGTACCACAGATACGCAGTATTTT.

This clonotype was seen more than once but under ten times. The genes are TRBV5-1 and TRBJ1-5, with TRBD1 identical over 8 bases. V was pared by 3 bases and J by 6 bases, with 5 bases of the junction left unmatched. Germline lookup yields CDR1 SGHRS and CDR2 YFSETQ. The length of the CDR3 is 14 residues. CDR3 coding DNA: TGCGCCAGCAGCTGGGGGACAGGCGGTCAGCCCCAGCATTTT. This encodes CASSWGTGGQPQHF.

CDR3 sequence: CAISEGDANYGYTF. In DNA form, the CDR3 reads TGTGCCATCAGTGAGGGGGATGCTAACTATGGCTACACCTTC. V is TRBV10-3 and J is TRBJ1-2; no clear D gene. The CDR3 spans 14 residues. Looked up from germline, CDR1 is ENHRY and CDR2 is SYGVKD. Trimming pared 2 bases from V and 0 bases from J, leaving 7 bases between.

In this sample, this clonotype turned up once. This chain joins TRBV21-1 and TRBJ2-7. TRBV21-1 is a documented pseudogene. CDR3 length: 9 amino acids. CDR3 sequence: CASKYEQYF. The CDR3 coding sequence is TGTGCCAGCAAATACGAGCAGTACTTC.

The CDR3 loop is CASSLALAGLTYEQYF. As DNA, the CDR3 is TGTGCCAGCAGCTTAGCCCTAGCGGGATTGACCTACGAGCAGTACTTC. The rearrangement joins TRBV7-8 to TRBJ2-7; 9 bases are a match to TRBD2. Germline CDR1 is SGHVS and CDR2 is FQNEAQ. There are 16 residues in the CDR3. The V segment lost 0 bases and the J segment 2 bases; nucleotides outside the gene matches: 5.

This clonotype occurred a few times. This chain joins TRBV11-2 and TRBJ2-5; D gene ambiguous. The germline V gene encodes CDR1 SGHAT and CDR2 FQNNGV. Trimming cost V 4 bases and J 4 bases, with 19 bases left between them. The CDR3 consists of 16 residues. In nucleotides, the CDR3 is TGTGCCAGCAGCTATCCACCCGAAGGGAAAGGAGAGACCCAGTACTTC. It specifies CASSYPPEGKGETQYF.

The sample holds one count of this clonotype. The CDR3 region has the DNA TGTGCCAGCAGCCAGACGTCTGCCTACTATGGCTACACCTTC. Translated: CASSQTSAYYGYTF. The chain combines TRBV14 with TRBJ1-2; D is uncertain. CDR3 length: 14 residues. Trimming removed 3 bases at V and 3 bases at J, with 11 bases between. Germline loops: CDR1 SGHDN, CDR2 FVKESK.